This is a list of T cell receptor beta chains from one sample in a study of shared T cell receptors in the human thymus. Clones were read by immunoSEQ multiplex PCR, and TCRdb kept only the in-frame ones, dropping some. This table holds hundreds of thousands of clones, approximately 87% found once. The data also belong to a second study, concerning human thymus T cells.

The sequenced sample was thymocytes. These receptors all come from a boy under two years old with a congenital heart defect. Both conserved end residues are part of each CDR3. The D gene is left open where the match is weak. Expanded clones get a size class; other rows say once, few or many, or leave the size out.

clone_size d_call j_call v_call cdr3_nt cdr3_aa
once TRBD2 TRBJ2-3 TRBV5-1 TGCGCCAGCAGCTTGGGGCTTGGCGGGGGGCCCACAGATACGCAGTATTTT CASSLGLGGGPTDTQYF
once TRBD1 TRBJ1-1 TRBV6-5 TGTGCCAGCAGCAAAATCGACAGGGCCACTGAAGCTTTCTTT CASSKIDRATEAFF
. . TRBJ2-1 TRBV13 TGTGCCAGCAGCTTAAGTAGGGAGCCCCAACCCCACAAGGAGCAGTTCTTC CASSLSREPQPHKEQFF
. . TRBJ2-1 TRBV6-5 TGTGCCAGCAGTTACTCCAGGAACTACAATGAGCAGTTCTTC CASSYSRNYNEQFF
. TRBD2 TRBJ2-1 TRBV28 TGTGCCAGCAGCCCCCGGGCTAGCGGGAGGTACAATGAGCAGTTCTTC CASSPRASGRYNEQFF
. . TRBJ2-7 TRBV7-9 TGTGCCAGCAGCTTGGGCAAGATTCTTACGTCCTACGAGCAGTACTTC CASSLGKILTSYEQYF
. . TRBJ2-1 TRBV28 TGTGCCAGCAGTCATGATGAGCAGTTCTTC CASSHDEQFF
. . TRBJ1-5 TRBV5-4 TGTGCCAGCAGCTTGTGGGGGGGCAATCAGCCCCAGCATTTT CASSLWGGNQPQHF
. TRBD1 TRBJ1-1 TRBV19 TGTGCCAGTAGTGCCGGACAGGGCCCTCACACTGAAGCTTTCTTT CASSAGQGPHTEAFF
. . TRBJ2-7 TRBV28 TGTGCCAGCAGCGACCCGGGAGTAGGTGGCTACGAGCAGTACTTC CASSDPGVGGYEQYF
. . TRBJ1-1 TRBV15 TGTGCCACCAGCAGAGATCGGTTTAATTATAGGGGTTTGAACACTGAAGCTTTCTTT CATSRDRFNYRGLNTEAFF
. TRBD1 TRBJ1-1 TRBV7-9 TGTGCCAGCAGCTTGCAGACAGGGCGAAACACTGAAGCTTTCTTT CASSLQTGRNTEAFF
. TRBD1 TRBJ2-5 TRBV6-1 TGTGCCAGCAGGATGGATGGGACAGGGGTCGAGACCCAGTACTTC CASRMDGTGVETQYF
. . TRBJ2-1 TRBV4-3 TGCGCCAGCAGCCAAGACTACAGCTCCTACAATGAGCAGTTCTTC CASSQDYSSYNEQFF
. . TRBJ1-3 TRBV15 TGTGCCACTGGCGAGGTTTTCTCTGGAAACACCATATATTTT CATGEVFSGNTIYF
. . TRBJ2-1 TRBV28 TGTGCCAGCAGACGGACTTTCCTCAATGAGCAGTTCTTC CASRRTFLNEQFF
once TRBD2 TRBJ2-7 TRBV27 TGTGCCAGCAGTTTATCGTCACTAGCGATCTACGAGCAGTACTTC CASSLSSLAIYEQYF
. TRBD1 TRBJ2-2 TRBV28 TGTGCCAGCAGCCATCGACAGGGGGCTATCACCGGGGAGCTGTTTTTT CASSHRQGAITGELFF
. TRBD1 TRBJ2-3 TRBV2 TGTGCCAGCCCCGGACAGGGAAGAACGCAGTATTTT CASPGQGRTQYF
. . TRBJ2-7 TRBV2 TGTGCCAGCAGTGACCCCAAGGACCCTTCCTTGCGGGGATCCTACGAGCAGTACTTC CASSDPKDPSLRGSYEQYF
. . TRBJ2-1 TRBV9 TGTGCCAGCAGCGTAGAGGGGGCTAGCGATGAGCAGTTCTTC CASSVEGASDEQFF
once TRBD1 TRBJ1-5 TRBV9 TGTGCCAGCAGCGCGGGACAGGCAAATCAGCCCCAGCATTTT CASSAGQANQPQHF
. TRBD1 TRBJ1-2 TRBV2 TGTGCCAGCAGTGATGCACGGAAGACAGGGGCGGGGACCTTC CASSDARKTGAGTF
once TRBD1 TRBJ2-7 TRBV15 TGTGCCACCAGCAGAGATCTTGACAGGGTACCCTACGAGCAGTACTTC CATSRDLDRVPYEQYF
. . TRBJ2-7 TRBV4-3 TGCGCCAGCAGCCAAGGTAACGGGGGCTCCTACGAGCAGTACTTC CASSQGNGGSYEQYF
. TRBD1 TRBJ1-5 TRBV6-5 TGTGCCAGCAGTAGTACAGGGGGCATCAATCAGCCCCAGCATTTT CASSSTGGINQPQHF
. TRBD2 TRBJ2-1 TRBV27 TGTGCCAGCAGTCAGTGGACGGGACTAGCGGGGGACCGAAGTTACAATGAGCAGTTCTTC CASSQWTGLAGDRSYNEQFF
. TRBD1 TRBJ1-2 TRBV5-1 TGCGCCAGCAGACTCTGGACAGGGGTCCTCGCAGATTACTATGGCTACACCTTC CASRLWTGVLADYYGYTF
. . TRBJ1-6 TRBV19 TGTGCCAGTAGCACGAAGGGCCCGGGGGGACTTAATTCACCCCTCCACTTT CASSTKGPGGLNSPLHF
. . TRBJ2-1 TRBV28 TGTGCCAGCAGTCAGGATAATTACAATGAGCAGTTCTTC CASSQDNYNEQFF
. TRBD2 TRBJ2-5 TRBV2 TGTGCCAGCGGCCAGTTGACTAGCGGGGGGGCTGGGGAGACCCAGTACTTC CASGQLTSGGAGETQYF
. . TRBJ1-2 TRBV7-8 TGTGCCAGCAGCTTAGACGTTCCTTTGGGAACAGGGAACTATGGCTACACCTTC CASSLDVPLGTGNYGYTF
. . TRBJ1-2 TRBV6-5 TGTGCCAGCAGTTACTCGAGTCGACACAACTATGGCTACACCTTC CASSYSSRHNYGYTF
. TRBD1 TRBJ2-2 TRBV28 TGTGCCAGCAGATTCGACAGGGGGCGCGGCACCGGGGAGCTGTTTTTT CASRFDRGRGTGELFF
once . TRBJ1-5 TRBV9 TGTGCCAGCAGCGTAGGAGACAGCGAGTATCAGCCCCAGCATTTT CASSVGDSEYQPQHF
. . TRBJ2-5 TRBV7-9 TGTGCCAGCAGCTTAGTAGGGGGGGGCGGCGAGGGGATTGAGACCCAGTACTTC CASSLVGGGGEGIETQYF
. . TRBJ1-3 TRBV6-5 TGTGCCAGCAGTTACTCGAACGGGGACACCATATATTTT CASSYSNGDTIYF
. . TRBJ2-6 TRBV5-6 TGTGCCAGCAGCTTGGGAATCAGGGCCGGGGCCAACGTCCTGACTTTC CASSLGIRAGANVLTF
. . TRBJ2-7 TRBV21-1 TGTGCCAGCAGCAAAGGCGACCGGGACAGGCCCTCCTACGAGCAGTACTTC CASSKGDRDRPSYEQYF
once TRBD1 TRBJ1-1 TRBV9 TGTGCCAGCAGCCCCCGACAGGGGGATAATGAAGCTTTCTTT CASSPRQGDNEAFF
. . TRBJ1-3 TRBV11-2 TGTGCCAGCAGCCGTTGTTCCGGACATGGAAACACCATATATTTT CASSRCSGHGNTIYF
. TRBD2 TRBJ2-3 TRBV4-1 TGCGCCAGCAGCCGCGGGACTAGCGGGACGGATACGCAGTATTTT CASSRGTSGTDTQYF
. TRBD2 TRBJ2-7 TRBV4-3 TGCGCCAGCAGCCAAGATTTGAGGGTGGGGCTCCTAGCGGGAGAGTATTACGAGCAGTACTTC CASSQDLRVGLLAGEYYEQYF
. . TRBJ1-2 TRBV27 TGTGCCACCAAACAGTCACAGGGATATGGCTACACCTTC CATKQSQGYGYTF
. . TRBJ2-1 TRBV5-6 TGTGCCAGCAGCTTGGGTCTAGCCCCCAACTCGCACAATGAGCAGTTCTTC CASSLGLAPNSHNEQFF
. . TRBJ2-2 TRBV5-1 TGCGCCAGCACGGAAGGCGGCCGGCCCCGCGGCGGGGAGCTGTTTTTT CASTEGGRPRGGELFF
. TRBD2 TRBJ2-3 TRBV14 TGTGCCAGCAGCCAAGTTCGGCTAGCGGGGGAAGGGTCAGATACGCAGTATTTT CASSQVRLAGEGSDTQYF
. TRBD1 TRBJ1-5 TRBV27 TGTGCCAGCAGTTCCCTCGGACAGGGGCAGGGAGGGCCCCAGCATTTT CASSSLGQGQGGPQHF
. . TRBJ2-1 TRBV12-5 TGTGCTAGTGGTTTGGTACTAGATGAGCAGTTCTTC CASGLVLDEQFF
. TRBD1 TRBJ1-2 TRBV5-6 TGTGCCAGCAGCTGGGACAGGGAGGAATATGGCTACACCTTC CASSWDREEYGYTF
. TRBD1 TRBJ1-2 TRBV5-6 TGTGCCAGCAGCTTTGGACAGGCGGGATATGGCTACACCTTC CASSFGQAGYGYTF
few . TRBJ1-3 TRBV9 TGTGCCAGCAGCGTAGCTAGGGGGTATTCTGGAAACACCATATATTTT CASSVARGYSGNTIYF
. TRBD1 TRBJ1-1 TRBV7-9 TGTGCCAGCAGCTTAGCGGGACAGGGGTTCAAGAGAACTGAAGCTTTCTTT CASSLAGQGFKRTEAFF